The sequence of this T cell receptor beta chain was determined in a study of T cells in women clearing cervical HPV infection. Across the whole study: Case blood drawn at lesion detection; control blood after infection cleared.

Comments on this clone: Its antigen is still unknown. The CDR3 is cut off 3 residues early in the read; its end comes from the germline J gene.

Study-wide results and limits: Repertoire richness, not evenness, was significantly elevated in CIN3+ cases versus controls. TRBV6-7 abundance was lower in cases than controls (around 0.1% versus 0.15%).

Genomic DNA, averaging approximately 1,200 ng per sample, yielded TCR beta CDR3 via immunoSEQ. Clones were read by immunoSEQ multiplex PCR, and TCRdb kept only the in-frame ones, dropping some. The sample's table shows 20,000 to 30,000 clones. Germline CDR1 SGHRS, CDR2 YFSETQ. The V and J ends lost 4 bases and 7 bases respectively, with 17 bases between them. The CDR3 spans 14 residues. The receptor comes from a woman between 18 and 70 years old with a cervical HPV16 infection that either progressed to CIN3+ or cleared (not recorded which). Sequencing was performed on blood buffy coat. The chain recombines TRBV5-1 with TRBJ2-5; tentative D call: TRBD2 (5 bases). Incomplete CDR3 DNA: TGCGCCAGCAGCCTCGACGGGGTGGCGGGGACC. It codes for CASSLDGVAGT. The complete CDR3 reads CASSLDGVAGTQYF.